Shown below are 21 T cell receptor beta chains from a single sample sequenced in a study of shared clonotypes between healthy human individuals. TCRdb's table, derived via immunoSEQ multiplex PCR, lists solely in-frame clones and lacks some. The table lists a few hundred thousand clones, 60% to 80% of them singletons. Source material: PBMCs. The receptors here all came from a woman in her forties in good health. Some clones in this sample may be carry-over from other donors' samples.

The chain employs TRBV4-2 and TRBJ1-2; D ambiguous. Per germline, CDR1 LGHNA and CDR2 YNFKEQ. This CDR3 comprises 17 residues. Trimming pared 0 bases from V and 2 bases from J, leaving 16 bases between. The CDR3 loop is CASSQDLAGAANYGYTF. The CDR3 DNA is TGTGCCAGCAGCCAAGATTTAGCGGGCGCAGCAAACTATGGCTACACCTTC.

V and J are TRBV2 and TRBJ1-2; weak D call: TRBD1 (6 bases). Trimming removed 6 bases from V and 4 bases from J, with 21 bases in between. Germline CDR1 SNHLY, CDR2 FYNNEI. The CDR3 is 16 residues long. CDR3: CASSGMRGPGPYGYTF. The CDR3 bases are TGTGCCAGCAGCGGAATGCGGGGGCCAGGACCCTATGGCTACACCTTC.

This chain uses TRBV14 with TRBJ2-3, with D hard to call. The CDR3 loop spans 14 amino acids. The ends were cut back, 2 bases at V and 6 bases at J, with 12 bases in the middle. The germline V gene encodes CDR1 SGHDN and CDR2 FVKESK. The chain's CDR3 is CASSQYSRGDTQYF. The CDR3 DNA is TGTGCCAGCAGCCAATATAGCCGTGGGGATACGCAGTATTTT.

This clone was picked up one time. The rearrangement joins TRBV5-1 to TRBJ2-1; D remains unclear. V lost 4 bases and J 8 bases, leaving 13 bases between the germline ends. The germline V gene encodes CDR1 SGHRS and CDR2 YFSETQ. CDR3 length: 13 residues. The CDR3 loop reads CASSETQFDEQFF. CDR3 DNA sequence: TGCGCCAGCAGCGAGACCCAGTTCGATGAGCAGTTCTTC.

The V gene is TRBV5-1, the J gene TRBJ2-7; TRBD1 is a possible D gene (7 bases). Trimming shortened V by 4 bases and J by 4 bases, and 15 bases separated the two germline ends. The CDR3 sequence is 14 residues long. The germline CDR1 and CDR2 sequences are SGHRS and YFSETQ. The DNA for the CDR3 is TGCGCCAGCAGCGACCCCAGGGGGGCGTACGAGCAGTACTTC. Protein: CASSDPRGAYEQYF. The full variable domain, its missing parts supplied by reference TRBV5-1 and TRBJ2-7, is KAGVTQTPRYLIKTRGQQVTLSCSPISGHRSVSWYQQTPGQGLQFLFEYFSETQRNKGNFPGRFSGRQFSNSRSEMNVSTLELGDSALYLCASSDPRGAYEQYFGPGTRLTVT.

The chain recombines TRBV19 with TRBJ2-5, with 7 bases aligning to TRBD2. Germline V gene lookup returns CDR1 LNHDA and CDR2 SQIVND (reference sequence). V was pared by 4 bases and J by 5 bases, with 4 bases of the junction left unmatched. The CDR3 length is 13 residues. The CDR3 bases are TGTGCCAGTAGTACGTCCGGGGGGGAGACCCAGTACTTC. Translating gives CASSTSGGETQYF.

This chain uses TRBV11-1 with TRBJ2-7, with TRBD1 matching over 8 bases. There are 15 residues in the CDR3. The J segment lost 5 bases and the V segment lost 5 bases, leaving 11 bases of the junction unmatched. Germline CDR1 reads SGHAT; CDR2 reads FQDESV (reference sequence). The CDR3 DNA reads TGTGCCAGCAGCCGACTCCGGACAGGGACCGACGAGCAGTACTTC. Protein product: CASSRLRTGTDEQYF.

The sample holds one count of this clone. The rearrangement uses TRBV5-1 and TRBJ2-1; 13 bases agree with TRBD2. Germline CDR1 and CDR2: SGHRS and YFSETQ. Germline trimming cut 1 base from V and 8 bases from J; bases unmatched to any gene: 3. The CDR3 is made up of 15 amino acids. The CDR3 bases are TGCGCCAGCAGCTTGCGGACTAGCGGGAGTCATGAGCAGTTCTTC. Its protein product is CASSLRTSGSHEQFF.

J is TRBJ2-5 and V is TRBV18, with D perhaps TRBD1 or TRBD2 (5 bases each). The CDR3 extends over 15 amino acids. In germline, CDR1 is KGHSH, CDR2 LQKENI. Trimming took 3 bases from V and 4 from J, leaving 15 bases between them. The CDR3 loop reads CASSPPGSSGETQYF. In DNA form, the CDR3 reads TGTGCCAGCTCACCTCCAGGGAGCTCGGGAGAGACCCAGTACTTC.

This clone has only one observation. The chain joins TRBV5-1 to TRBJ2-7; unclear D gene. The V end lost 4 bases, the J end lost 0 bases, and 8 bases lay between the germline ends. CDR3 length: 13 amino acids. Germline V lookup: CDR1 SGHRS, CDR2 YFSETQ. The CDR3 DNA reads TGCGCCAGCAGCCGAAGTTTCTCCTACGAGCAGTACTTC. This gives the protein CASSRSFSYEQYF.

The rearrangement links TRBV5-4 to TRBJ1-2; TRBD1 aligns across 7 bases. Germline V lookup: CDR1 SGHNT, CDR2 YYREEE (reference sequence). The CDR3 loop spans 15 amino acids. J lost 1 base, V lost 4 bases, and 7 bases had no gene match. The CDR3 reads CASSTGTAVNYGYTF. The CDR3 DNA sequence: TGTGCCAGCAGCACCGGGACAGCCGTTAACTATGGCTACACCTTC.

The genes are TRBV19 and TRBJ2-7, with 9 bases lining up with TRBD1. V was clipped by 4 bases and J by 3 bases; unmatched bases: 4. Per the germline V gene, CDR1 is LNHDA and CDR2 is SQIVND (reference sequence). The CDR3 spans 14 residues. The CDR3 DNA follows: TGTGCCAGTAGTAGGGGACAGGGCGACTACGAGCAGTACTTC. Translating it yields CASSRGQGDYEQYF.

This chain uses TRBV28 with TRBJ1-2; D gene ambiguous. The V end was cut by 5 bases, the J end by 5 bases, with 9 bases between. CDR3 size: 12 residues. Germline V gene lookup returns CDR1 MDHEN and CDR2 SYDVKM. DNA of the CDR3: TGTGCCAGCAGTCAGATACCTTATGGCTACACCTTC. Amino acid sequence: CASSQIPYGYTF.

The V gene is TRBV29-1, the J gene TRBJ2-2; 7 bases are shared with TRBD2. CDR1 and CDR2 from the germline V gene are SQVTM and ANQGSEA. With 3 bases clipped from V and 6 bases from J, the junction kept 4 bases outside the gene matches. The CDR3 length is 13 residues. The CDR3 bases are TGCAGCGTTGAGGCTGCGGGGGCCGGGGAGCTGTTTTTT. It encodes CSVEAAGAGELFF.

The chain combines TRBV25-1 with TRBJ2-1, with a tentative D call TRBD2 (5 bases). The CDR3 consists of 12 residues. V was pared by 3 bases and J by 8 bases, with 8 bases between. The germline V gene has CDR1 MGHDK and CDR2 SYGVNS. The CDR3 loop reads CASSDSGDEQFF. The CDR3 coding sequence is TGTGCCAGCAGTGATTCCGGGGATGAGCAGTTCTTC. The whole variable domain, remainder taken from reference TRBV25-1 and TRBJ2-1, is EADIYQTPRYLVIGTGKKITLECSQTMGHDKMYWYQQDPGMELHLIHYSYGVNSTEKGDLSSESTVSRIRTEHFPLTLESARPSHTSQYLCASSDSGDEQFFGPGTRLTVL.

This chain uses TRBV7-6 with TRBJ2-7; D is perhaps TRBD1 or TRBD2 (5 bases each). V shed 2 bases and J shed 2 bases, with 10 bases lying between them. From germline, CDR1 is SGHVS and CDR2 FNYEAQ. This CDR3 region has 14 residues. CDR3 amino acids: CASSLRGVPYEQYF. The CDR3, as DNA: TGTGCCAGCAGCTTAAGGGGAGTCCCCTACGAGCAGTACTTC.

The CDR3 nucleotides read TGTGCCAGCAGCCTGGGAGCCTATGGCTACACCTTC. It codes for CASSLGAYGYTF. This sequence joins TRBV7-9 and TRBJ1-2; no reliable D call. Germline CDR1 and CDR2: SEHNR and FQNEAQ (reference sequence). There are 12 residues in the CDR3. Trimming left V 5 bases short and J 4 bases short, with 8 bases between. Full variable domain (missing parts from reference TRBV7-9 and TRBJ1-2): DTGVSQNPRHKITKRGQNVTFRCDPISEHNRLYWYRQTLGQGPEFLTYFQNEAQLEKSRLLSDRFSAERPKGSFSTLEIQRTEQGDSAMYLCASSLGAYGYTFGSGTRLTVV.

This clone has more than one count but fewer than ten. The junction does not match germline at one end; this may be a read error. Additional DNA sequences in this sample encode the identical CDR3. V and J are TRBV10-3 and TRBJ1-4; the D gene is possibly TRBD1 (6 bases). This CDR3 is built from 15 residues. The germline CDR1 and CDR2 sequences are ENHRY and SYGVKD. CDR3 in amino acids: CAISEQGMTNEKLFF. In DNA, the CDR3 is TGTGCCATCAGTGAGCAGGGGATGACTAATGAGAAACTGTTTTTT.

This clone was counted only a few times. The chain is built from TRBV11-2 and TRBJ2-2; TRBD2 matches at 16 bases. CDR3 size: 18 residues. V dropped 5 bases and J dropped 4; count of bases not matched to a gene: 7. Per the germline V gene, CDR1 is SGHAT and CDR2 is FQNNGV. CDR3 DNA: TGTGCCAGCAGCAAGGGACTAGCGGGAGGGCCGGGCACCGGGGAGCTGTTTTTT. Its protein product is CASSKGLAGGPGTGELFF.

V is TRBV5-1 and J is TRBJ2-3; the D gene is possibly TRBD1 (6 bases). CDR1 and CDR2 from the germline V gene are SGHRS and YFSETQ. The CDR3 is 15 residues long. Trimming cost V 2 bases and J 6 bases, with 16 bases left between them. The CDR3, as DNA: TGCGCCAGCAGCTTCGACAGGCGAATGTTGGATACGCAGTATTTT. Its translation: CASSFDRRMLDTQYF.

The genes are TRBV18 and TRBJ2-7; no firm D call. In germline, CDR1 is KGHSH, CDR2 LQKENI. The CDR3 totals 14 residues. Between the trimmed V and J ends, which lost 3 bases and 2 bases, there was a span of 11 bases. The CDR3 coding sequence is TGTGCCAGCTCACCCTCAGATTTGGCCTACGAGCAGTACTTC. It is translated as CASSPSDLAYEQYF.